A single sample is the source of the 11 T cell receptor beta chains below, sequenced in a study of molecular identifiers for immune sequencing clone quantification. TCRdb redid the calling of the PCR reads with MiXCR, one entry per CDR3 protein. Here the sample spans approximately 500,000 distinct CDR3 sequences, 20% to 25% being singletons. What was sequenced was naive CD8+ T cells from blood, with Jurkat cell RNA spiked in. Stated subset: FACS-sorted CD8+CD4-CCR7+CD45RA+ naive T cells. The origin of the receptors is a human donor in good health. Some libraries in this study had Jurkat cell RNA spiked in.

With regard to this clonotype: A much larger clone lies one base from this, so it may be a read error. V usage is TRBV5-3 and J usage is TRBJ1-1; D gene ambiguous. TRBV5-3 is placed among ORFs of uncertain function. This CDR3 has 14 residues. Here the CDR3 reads CASSLAGMNTVAFF. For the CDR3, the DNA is TGTGCCAGCAGCTTGGCCGGGATGAACACTGTAGCTTTCTTT.

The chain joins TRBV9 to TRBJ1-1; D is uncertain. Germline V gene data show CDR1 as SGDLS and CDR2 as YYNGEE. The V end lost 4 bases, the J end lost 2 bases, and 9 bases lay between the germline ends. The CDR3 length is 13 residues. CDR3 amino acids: CASSIEFNTEAFF. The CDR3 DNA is TGTGCCAGCAGCATAGAGTTCAACACTGAAGCTTTCTTT.

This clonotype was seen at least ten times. Here the CDR3 reads CASSSDTEDNSPLHF. In DNA form, the CDR3 reads TGTGCCAGCAGTTCAGACACGGAAGATAATTCACCCCTCCACTTT. V usage is TRBV6-2 or TRBV6-3 and J usage is TRBJ1-6; D is undetermined. The CDR3 is made up of 15 amino acids. V was cut by 4 bases and J by 5 bases, with 12 bases left in between. CDR1 and CDR2 (germline): MNHEY, SVGEGT.

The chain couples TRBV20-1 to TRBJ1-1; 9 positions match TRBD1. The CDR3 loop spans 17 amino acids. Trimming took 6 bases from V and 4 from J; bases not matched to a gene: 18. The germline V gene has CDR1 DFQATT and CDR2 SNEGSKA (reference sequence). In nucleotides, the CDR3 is TGCAGTGCCGCCAGGTCCCGGGACAGGGAATGGGGCACTGAAGCTTTCTTT. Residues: CSAARSRDREWGTEAFF.

CDR3 bases: TGCGCCAGCAGCCTATCCGGGACAGACCTAGGGGCTGAGCAGTTCTTC. This codes for CASSLSGTDLGAEQFF. This chain connects TRBV5-1 to TRBJ2-1; 7 bases are shared with TRBD1. The germline V gene has CDR1 SGHRS and CDR2 YFSETQ. V shed 4 bases and J 9 bases; nucleotides not matched to a gene: 16. This CDR3 spans 16 amino acids. The complete variable domain, with remaining parts taken from reference TRBV5-1 and TRBJ2-1, reads KAGVTQTPRYLIKTRGQQVTLSCSPISGHRSVSWYQQTPGQGLQFLFEYFSETQRNKGNFPGRFSGRQFSNSRSEMNVSTLELGDSALYLCASSLSGTDLGAEQFFGPGTRLTVL.

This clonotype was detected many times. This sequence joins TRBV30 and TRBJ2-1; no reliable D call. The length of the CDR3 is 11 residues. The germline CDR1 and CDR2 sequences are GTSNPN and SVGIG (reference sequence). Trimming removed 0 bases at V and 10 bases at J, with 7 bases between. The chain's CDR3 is CAWSVNKEQFF. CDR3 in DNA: TGTGCCTGGAGTGTCAATAAGGAGCAGTTCTTC. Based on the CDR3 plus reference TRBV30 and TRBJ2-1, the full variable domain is SQTIHQWPATLVQPVGSPLSLECTVEGTSNPNLYWYRQAAGRGLQLLFYSVGIGQISSEVPQNLSASRPQDRQFILSSKKLLLSDSGFYLCAWSVNKEQFFGPGTRLTVL.

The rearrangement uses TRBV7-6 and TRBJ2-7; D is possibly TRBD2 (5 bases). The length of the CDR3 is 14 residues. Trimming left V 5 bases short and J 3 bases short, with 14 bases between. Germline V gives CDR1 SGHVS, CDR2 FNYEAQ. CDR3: CASSPDPGGYEQYF. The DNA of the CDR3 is TGTGCCAGCAGCCCCGACCCAGGAGGCTACGAGCAGTACTTC.

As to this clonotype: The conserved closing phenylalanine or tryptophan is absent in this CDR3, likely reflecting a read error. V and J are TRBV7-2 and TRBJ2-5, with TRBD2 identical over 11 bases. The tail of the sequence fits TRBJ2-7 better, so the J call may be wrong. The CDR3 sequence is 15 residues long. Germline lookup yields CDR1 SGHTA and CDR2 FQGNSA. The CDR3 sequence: CASRPTLAGEYEQYL. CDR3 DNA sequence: TGTGCCAGCAGGCCTACACTAGCGGGGGAGTACGAGCAGTACCTC.

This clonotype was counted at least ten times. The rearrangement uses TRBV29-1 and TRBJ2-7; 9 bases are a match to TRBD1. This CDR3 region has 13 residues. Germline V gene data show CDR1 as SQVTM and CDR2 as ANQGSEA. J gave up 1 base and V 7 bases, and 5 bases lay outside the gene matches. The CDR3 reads CSAGTGTSYEQYF. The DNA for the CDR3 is TGCAGCGCGGGGACAGGGACTTCCTACGAGCAGTACTTC.

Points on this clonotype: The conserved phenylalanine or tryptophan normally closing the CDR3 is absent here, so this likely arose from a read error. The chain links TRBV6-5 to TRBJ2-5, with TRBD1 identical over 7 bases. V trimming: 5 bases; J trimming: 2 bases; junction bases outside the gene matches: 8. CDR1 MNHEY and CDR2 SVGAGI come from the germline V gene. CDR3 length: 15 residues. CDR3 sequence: CASSMTRQGQETQYS. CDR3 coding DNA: TGTGCCAGCAGTATGACCAGACAGGGTCAAGAGACCCAGTACTCC.

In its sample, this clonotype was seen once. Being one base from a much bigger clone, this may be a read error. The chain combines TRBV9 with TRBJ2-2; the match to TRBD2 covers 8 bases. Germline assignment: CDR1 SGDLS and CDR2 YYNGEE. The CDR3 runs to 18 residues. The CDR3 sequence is CASSVELSGSANTGEPFF. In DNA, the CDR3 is TGTGCCAGCAGCGTAGAGCTAAGCGGGAGTGCCAACACCGGGGAGCCGTTTTTT.